The TCR beta chain under discussion was sequenced for a study of cytomegalovirus exposure and HLA in healthy donors. The overall study: Both the 95 to 150 validation repertoires and the 500 to 700 first-cohort repertoires used the same platform, as reported by a later analysis.

Notes on this clone: What it binds is unknown.

The data were produced by immunoSEQ multiplex PCR, yet TCRdb's version contains in-frame clones alone and is incomplete. The table shows 120,000 or so clones, with 75% to 90% occurring only once. Study-wide points: Overall, around 150 TCR beta chains were annotated as cytomegalovirus-associated. The CMV antigen specificity of three CMV-associated chains was confirmed through in vitro analysis.

The sequencing input was PBMCs. This receptor was obtained from a man aged 18 to 30 in good health and CMV-seropositive.

The CDR3 reads CASSLLGARDEQYF. CDR3 nucleotide sequence: TGTGCCAGCAGCTTGTTGGGGGCGAGGGACGAGCAGTACTTC. V gene TRBV5-6 combines with J gene TRBJ2-7; a weak D match, TRBD1 (6 bases). The CDR3 extends over 14 amino acids. V was trimmed by 1 base and J by 5 bases, leaving 13 bases between them. Germline V gene sequence: CDR1 SGHDT, CDR2 YYEEEE. Drawing the rest from reference TRBV5-6 and TRBJ2-7, the complete variable domain is DAGVTQSPTHLIKTRGQQVTLRCSPKSGHDTVSWYQQALGQGPQFIFQYYEEEERQRGNFPDRFSGHQFPNYSSELNVNALLLGDSALYLCASSLLGARDEQYFGPGTRLTVT.